This entry lists 21 T cell receptor beta chains sequenced from one sample in a study of blood T cell repertoires in COVID-19. Data came from immunoSEQ multiplex PCR; TCRdb stores just in-frame clones and leaves some out. The data contain fewer than 80,000 clones, around 90% of them singletons. Sequenced sample: peripheral blood. The receptor source for this set is a man aged 50 to 60 with acute or convalescent COVID-19.

This chain links TRBV24-1 with TRBJ2-3; D is perhaps TRBD2 (6 bases). There are 15 residues in the CDR3. Germline V gene lookup returns CDR1 KGHDR and CDR2 SFDVKD. V gave up 4 bases and J gave up 4 bases, with 14 bases separating them. Here the CDR3 reads CATSEGSREADTQYF. CDR3 bases: TGTGCCACCAGTGAGGGGTCGAGGGAGGCAGATACGCAGTATTTT.

The CDR3 is CASSIGDGNTIYF. The CDR3 DNA is TGTGCCAGTAGTATTGGAGATGGAAACACCATATATTTT. The genes are TRBV19 and TRBJ1-3; no reliable D call. Germline CDR1 reads LNHDA; CDR2 reads SQIVND (reference sequence). The ends were cut back, 3 bases at V and 3 bases at J, with 6 bases in the middle. This CDR3 is built from 13 residues.

This clone has more than one count but fewer than ten. The chain couples TRBV10-3 to TRBJ2-7, with 10 bases fitting TRBD1. Germline V lookup: CDR1 ENHRY, CDR2 SYGVKD. Trimming cost V 3 bases and J 2 bases; bases outside gene matches: 7. CDR3 length equals 16 residues. CDR3 sequence: CAISDRTGTGAYEQYF. As DNA, the CDR3 is TGTGCCATCAGTGACCGCACCGGGACAGGGGCCTACGAGCAGTACTTC.

The chain uses TRBV30 and TRBJ2-7, with unresolved D. V was clipped by 4 bases and J by 5 bases, with 12 bases between them. The CDR3 consists of 12 residues. Germline lookup yields CDR1 GTSNPN and CDR2 SVGIG (reference sequence). CDR3 DNA: TGTGCCTGGATAAGAAATTGGCACGAGCAGTACTTC. Translating it yields CAWIRNWHEQYF.

The chain has TRBV30 and TRBJ1-2, with a tentative D call TRBD1 (5 bases). CDR1 GTSNPN and CDR2 SVGIG come from the germline V gene (reference sequence). The V end was cut by 0 bases, the J end by 6 bases, with 17 bases between. The CDR3 has 15 amino acids. The CDR3 sequence is CAWSVQFRASNGYTF. As DNA, the CDR3 is TGTGCCTGGAGTGTACAATTCAGGGCGAGTAATGGCTACACCTTC.

The chain joins TRBV5-1 to TRBJ2-2; TRBD2 agrees at 14 bases. The length of the CDR3 is 17 residues. V was clipped by 5 bases and J by 4 bases; unmatched bases: 7. The germline V gene encodes CDR1 SGHRS and CDR2 YFSETQ. CDR3 in amino acids: CASSQGLAGDGTGELFF. CDR3 sequence (DNA): TGCGCCAGCAGTCAGGGACTAGCGGGAGACGGCACCGGGGAGCTGTTTTTT.

This clone is a singleton in its sample. The J gene is TRBJ1-2, the V gene TRBV4-1; no definite D call. The CDR3 contains 14 residues. CDR1 and CDR2 (germline): MGHRA, YSYEKL. Trimming stripped 1 base from V and 10 bases from J, with 16 bases between. CDR3 in amino acids: CASSQGARYSVYTF. For the CDR3, the DNA is TGCGCCAGCAGCCAAGGCGCCCGATATTCTGTCTACACCTTC.

The chain joins TRBV14 to TRBJ1-3, with 7 bases lining up with TRBD1. This CDR3 region has 15 residues. CDR1 is SGHDN and CDR2 is FVKESK in the germline V gene. Trimming cost V 4 bases and J 4 bases; bases outside gene matches: 7. This chain's CDR3 is CASSPPTGYGNTIYF. In DNA, the CDR3 is TGTGCCAGCAGCCCTCCGACAGGGTACGGAAACACCATATATTTT. The full variable domain, completed using reference TRBV14 and TRBJ1-3, is EAGVTQFPSHSVIEKGQTVTLRCDPISGHDNLYWYRRVMGKEIKFLLHFVKESKQDESGMPNNRFLAERTGGTYSTLKVQPAELEDSGVYFCASSPPTGYGNTIYFGEGSWLTVV.

The chain recombines TRBV3-1 (or the pseudogene TRBV3-2) with TRBJ2-5; 9 nucleotides align to TRBD2. This CDR3 contains 15 residues. The germline CDR1 and CDR2 sequences are LGHDT and YNNKEL (reference sequence). Trimming cost V 7 bases and J 5 bases; bases outside gene matches: 11. CDR3 nucleotides: TGTGCCAGCAACGCGATAGCGGGAGCGGGGGAGACCCAGTACTTC. Its protein product is CASNAIAGAGETQYF.

This clone has only one observation. V usage is TRBV6-5 and J usage is TRBJ2-4, with 10 nucleotides matching TRBD1. There are 14 residues in the CDR3. The junction had 3 bases not matched to a gene; V was cut back by 4 bases and J by 6 bases. Germline-derived CDR1 and CDR2 are MNHEY and SVGAGI. Here the CDR3 DNA reads TGTGCCAGCAGTTCGGGACAGGGGAGAAACATTCAGTACTTC. Translated, it gives CASSSGQGRNIQYF.

The chain couples TRBV12-5 to TRBJ2-3; D not certain. This CDR3 has 14 amino acids. Trimming left V 4 bases short and J 4 bases short, with 12 bases between. Germline V gives CDR1 LGHNT, CDR2 FRNRAP. Here the CDR3 DNA reads TGTGCTAGTGGTTCCCCCGGAGTTGCAGATACGCAGTATTTT. Protein product: CASGSPGVADTQYF.

The chain employs TRBV25-1 and TRBJ2-3, with TRBD1 matching 10 bases. J was trimmed by 5 bases and V by 3 bases; bases with no gene match: 8. The germline CDR1 and CDR2 sequences are MGHDK and SYGVNS. This CDR3 is 16 amino acids long. The CDR3, as DNA: TGTGCCAGCAGTGATAAGATGGACAGGGGGGGAGATACGCAGTATTTT. Translating it yields CASSDKMDRGGDTQYF.

The V gene is TRBV5-4, the J gene TRBJ1-4, with D possibly TRBD1 on 5 matching bases. Germline V CDR1 and CDR2: SGHNT, YYREEE (reference sequence). The CDR3 totals 15 residues. The V end was cut by 0 bases, the J end by 8 bases, with 14 bases between. The DNA of the CDR3 is TGTGCCAGCAGCTTGGAGGGAGGAAAGGGGGAAAAACTGTTTTTT. This codes for CASSLEGGKGEKLFF.

V is TRBV5-4 and J is TRBJ2-1; 11 nucleotides match TRBD2. With V trimmed by 2 bases and J by 4 bases, 11 bases remained unmatched. Germline assignment: CDR1 SGHNT and CDR2 YYREEE (reference sequence). The CDR3 length is 18 residues. Here the CDR3 reads CASSFGYVASGRYNEQFF. In DNA form, the CDR3 reads TGTGCCAGCAGCTTCGGGTATGTGGCTAGCGGGAGGTACAATGAGCAGTTCTTC.

This chain uses TRBV14 with TRBJ2-7; maybe TRBD2 (5 bases). Germline values: CDR1 SGHDN, CDR2 FVKESK. The CDR3 has 14 amino acids. Trimming removed 4 bases from V and 6 bases from J, with 16 bases in between. CDR3 coding DNA: TGTGCCAGCAGCCCTCCCGCGGGCGCGGGCGAGCAGTACTTC. Translation: CASSPPAGAGEQYF. Together with reference TRBV14 and TRBJ2-7, the CDR3 gives the full variable domain: EAGVTQFPSHSVIEKGQTVTLRCDPISGHDNLYWYRRVMGKEIKFLLHFVKESKQDESGMPNNRFLAERTGGTYSTLKVQPAELEDSGVYFCASSPPAGAGEQYFGPGTRLTVT.

In this sample, this clone turned up once. The V gene is TRBV7-9, the J gene TRBJ1-5, with TRBD1 matching 10 bases. The CDR3 consists of 17 residues. The trim removed 5 bases at V and 0 bases at J, leaving 7 bases unmatched. Germline values: CDR1 SEHNR, CDR2 FQNEAQ (reference sequence). The CDR3 nucleotides are TGTGCCAGCAGCGGGACAGGGGCCTTCTCTAGCAATCAGCCCCAGCATTTT. Encoded protein: CASSGTGAFSSNQPQHF.

The V and J genes are TRBV11-3 and TRBJ2-1; TRBD2 matches 7 bases. V lost 3 bases and J lost 2; bases outside the gene matches: 7. Looked up from germline, CDR1 is SGHNT and CDR2 is YENEEA. CDR3 size: 16 residues. CDR3 protein: CASSFSSAGAYNEQFF. CDR3 nucleotides: TGTGCCAGCAGCTTTTCGTCGGCGGGAGCCTACAATGAGCAGTTCTTC.

This chain connects TRBV11-3 to TRBJ2-1; 7 bases map to TRBD2. The junction had 16 bases not matched to a gene; V was cut back by 3 bases and J by 8 bases. Looked up from germline, CDR1 is SGHNT and CDR2 is YENEEA. The CDR3 is 17 amino acids. The CDR3 loop reads CASSLGVAGEAYDEQFF. The CDR3 DNA reads as TGTGCCAGCAGCTTGGGGGTGGCGGGAGAGGCTTACGATGAGCAGTTCTTC.

The V and J genes are TRBV5-8 and TRBJ2-5; no definite D call. CDR3 length: 13 amino acids. Trimming removed 5 bases from V and 1 base from J, with 9 bases in between. Looked up from germline, CDR1 is SGHTS and CDR2 is YDEGEE. CDR3 sequence reads: CASRRSVQETQYF. The CDR3 DNA sequence: TGTGCCAGCAGGCGGTCAGTCCAAGAGACCCAGTACTTC.

J is TRBJ2-7 and V is TRBV10-2; TRBD2 aligns across 10 bases. CDR3 length: 15 amino acids. J gave up 0 bases and V 3 bases, and 2 bases lay outside the gene matches. Germline V lookup: CDR1 WSHSY, CDR2 SAAADI. CDR3 loop: CASSELAGTSYEQYF. The CDR3 coding sequence is TGCGCCAGCAGTGAACTAGCGGGAACCTCCTACGAGCAGTACTTC.

The chain joins TRBV5-4 to TRBJ2-1, with 11 bases that match TRBD1. CDR1 and CDR2 (germline): SGHNT, YYREEE (reference sequence). The CDR3 length is 16 residues. After removal of 4 bases from V and 4 bases from J, the junction contained 7 bases not matched to a gene. CDR3 sequence: CASSPGTGGMYNEQFF. The CDR3 coding sequence is TGTGCCAGCAGCCCCGGGACAGGGGGGATGTACAATGAGCAGTTCTTC.